This TCR beta chain was captured in a study of neurological immune-mediated disorders. Via MiXCR, TCRdb re-called the 5' RACE reads, giving one row per CDR3 protein. The sample carries tens of thousands of distinct CDR3 sequences, approximately 9.2% recorded once. The germline CDR1 and CDR2 sequences are SQVTM and ANQGSEA. V lost 3 bases to trimming and J lost 2 bases, with 7 bases between them. The CDR3 contains 12 residues. Specified time point: longitudinal time-point 3. Note on this clonotype: It may be a read error: a sequence one base away is much more abundant.

The chain uses TRBV29-1 and TRBJ2-5; D gene unclear. Sequences were obtained from PBMCs. This TCR was sampled from a woman aged 40-49 years in good health. The CDR3 region has the DNA TGCAGCGTTGAGCGACGGCAAGAGACCCAGTACTTC. It encodes CSVERRQETQYF. The complete variable domain, with remaining parts taken from reference TRBV29-1 and TRBJ2-5, reads SAVISQKPSRDICQRGTSLTIQCQVDSQVTMMFWYRQQPGQSLTLIATANQGSEATYESGFVIDKFPISRPNLTFSTLTVSNMSPEDSSIYLCSVERRQETQYFGPGTRLLVL.